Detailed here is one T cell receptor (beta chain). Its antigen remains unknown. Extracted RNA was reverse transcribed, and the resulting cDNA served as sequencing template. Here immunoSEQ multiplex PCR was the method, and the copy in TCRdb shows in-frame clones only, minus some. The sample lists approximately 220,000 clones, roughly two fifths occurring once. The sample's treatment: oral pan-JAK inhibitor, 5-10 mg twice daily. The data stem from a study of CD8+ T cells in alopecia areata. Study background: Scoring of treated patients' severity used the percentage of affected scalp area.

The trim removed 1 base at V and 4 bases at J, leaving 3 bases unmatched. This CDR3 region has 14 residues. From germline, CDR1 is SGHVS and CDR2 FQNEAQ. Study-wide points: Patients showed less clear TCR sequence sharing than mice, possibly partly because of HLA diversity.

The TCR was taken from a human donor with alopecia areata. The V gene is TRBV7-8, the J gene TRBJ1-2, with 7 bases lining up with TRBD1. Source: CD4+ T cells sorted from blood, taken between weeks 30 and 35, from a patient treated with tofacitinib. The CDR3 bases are TGTGCCAGCAGCTTAGGGGGGGACAGCTATGGCTACACCTTC. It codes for CASSLGGDSYGYTF.